The clone carrying this T cell receptor beta chain was observed a handful of times. Its antigen remains unidentified. This specimen comes from a study of T-cell memory formation after mild COVID-19. About the research overall: TCR clusters were mostly confined to one donor each.

After 5'RACE with constant-segment primers, TCR alpha and TCR beta cDNA libraries carrying sample barcodes and UMIs were obtained. TCRdb re-derived calls from the 5' RACE reads in MiXCR, one entry per CDR3 protein. Here the sample spans 470,000 or so distinct CDR3 sequences, about 18% being singletons. Whole-study findings and limits: For contracting clones, CD4+ ones sat mainly in CM and EM, CD8+ in EMRA. Memory from before infection featured some responding clones, which suggests cross-reactive memory joined.

The V gene's germline CDR1 is MNHEY and CDR2 SVGEGT. This CDR3 region has 14 residues. V was clipped by 3 bases and J by 4 bases, with 9 bases between them. This receptor was identified in an adult woman who had mild COVID-19 (a few samples of this study predate the infection). Cell type and time point are not known. This chain links TRBV6-2 or TRBV6-3 with TRBJ2-2; unclear D gene. The sequenced material came from PBMCs or a T cell subset sorted from them (not recorded which). The DNA for the CDR3 is TGTGCCAGCAGTTATAATATCGGCACCGGGGAGCTGTTTTTT. Amino acid sequence: CASSYNIGTGELFF.